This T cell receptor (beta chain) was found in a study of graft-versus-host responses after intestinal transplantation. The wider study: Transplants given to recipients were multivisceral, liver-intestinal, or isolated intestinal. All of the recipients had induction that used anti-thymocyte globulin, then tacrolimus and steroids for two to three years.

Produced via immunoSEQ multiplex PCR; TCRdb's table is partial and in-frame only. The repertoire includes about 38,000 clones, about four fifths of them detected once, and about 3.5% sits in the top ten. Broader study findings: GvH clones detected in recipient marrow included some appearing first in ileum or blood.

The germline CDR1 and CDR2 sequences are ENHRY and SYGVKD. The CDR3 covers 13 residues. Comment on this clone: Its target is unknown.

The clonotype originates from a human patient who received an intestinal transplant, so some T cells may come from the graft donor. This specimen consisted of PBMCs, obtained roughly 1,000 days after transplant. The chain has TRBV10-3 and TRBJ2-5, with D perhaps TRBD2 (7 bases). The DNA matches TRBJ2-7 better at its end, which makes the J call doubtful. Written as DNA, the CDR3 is TGTGCCATCAGTGAAGGGGGGGAGGACGAGCAGTACTTC. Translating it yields CAISEGGEDEQYF.